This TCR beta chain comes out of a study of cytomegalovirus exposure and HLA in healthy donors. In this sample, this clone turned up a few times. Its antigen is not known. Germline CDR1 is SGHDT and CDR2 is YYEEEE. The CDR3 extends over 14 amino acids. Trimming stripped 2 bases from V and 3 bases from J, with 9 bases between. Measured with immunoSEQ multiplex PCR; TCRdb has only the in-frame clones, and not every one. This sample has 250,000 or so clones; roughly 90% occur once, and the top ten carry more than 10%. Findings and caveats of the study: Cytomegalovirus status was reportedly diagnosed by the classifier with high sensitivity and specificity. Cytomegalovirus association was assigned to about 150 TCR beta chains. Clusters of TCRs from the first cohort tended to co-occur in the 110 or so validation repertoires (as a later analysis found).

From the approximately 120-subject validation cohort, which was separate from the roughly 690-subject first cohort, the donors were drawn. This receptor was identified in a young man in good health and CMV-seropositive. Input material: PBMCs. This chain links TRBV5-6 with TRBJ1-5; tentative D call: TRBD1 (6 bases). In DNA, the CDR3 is TGTGCCAGCAGCTTTCAGGGGAACAATCAGCCCCAGCATTTT. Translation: CASSFQGNNQPQHF.